This T cell receptor beta chain was sequenced in a study of CD8 T cells in ankylosing spondylitis. Scientists made TCR beta libraries using quantitative 5'-RACE with molecular barcodes. TCRdb re-called the 5' RACE reads with MiXCR, one entry per CDR3 protein. This sample has about 800,000 distinct CDR3 sequences, with 12% found just once. From germline, CDR1 is SEHNR and CDR2 FQNEAQ (reference sequence). Trimming removed 2 bases from V and 3 bases from J, with 10 bases in between. The CDR3 length is 14 residues. In the case of this clonotype: Its target is unknown.

Study-level points and caveats: The disease-linked clones had a CD8+ phenotype and low blood frequencies. Seemingly distinctive of ankylosing spondylitis blood was a TCR beta motif formed by eight highly homologous variants. Certain motif variants had earlier appeared in reactive arthritis synovial fluid and blood. Researchers reportedly found disease-linked clones significantly enriched in matched ankylosing spondylitis synovial fluid.

What was sequenced was blood, either unsorted or a sorted T cell fraction (not recorded which). This TCR derives from a male donor with ankylosing spondylitis. The chain uses TRBV7-9 and TRBJ1-2; D gene ambiguous. The CDR3 DNA reads TGTGCCAGCAGCTTATTAGAGGGCGACTATGGCTACACCTTC. It encodes CASSLLEGDYGYTF.